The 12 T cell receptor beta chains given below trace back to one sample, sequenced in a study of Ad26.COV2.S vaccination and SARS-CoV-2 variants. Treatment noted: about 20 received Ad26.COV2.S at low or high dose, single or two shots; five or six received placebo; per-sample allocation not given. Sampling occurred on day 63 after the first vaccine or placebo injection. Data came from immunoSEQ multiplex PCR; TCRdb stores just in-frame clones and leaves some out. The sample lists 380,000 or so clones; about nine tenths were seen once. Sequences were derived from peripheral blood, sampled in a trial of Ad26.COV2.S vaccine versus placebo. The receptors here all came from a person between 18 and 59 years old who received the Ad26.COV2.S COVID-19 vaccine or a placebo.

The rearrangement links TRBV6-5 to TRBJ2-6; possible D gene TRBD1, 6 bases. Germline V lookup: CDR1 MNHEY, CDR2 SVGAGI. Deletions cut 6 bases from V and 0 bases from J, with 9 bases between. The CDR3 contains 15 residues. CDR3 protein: CASRGHDSGANVLTF. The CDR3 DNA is TGTGCCAGCAGGGGACATGACTCTGGGGCCAACGTCCTGACTTTC.

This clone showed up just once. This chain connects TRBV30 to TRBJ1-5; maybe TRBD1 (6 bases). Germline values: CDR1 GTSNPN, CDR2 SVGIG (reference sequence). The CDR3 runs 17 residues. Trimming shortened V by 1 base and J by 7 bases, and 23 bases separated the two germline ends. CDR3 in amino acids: CAWSAYRGGGGGQPQHF. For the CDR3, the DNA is TGTGCCTGGAGTGCTTATCGAGGGGGGGGAGGAGGGCAGCCCCAGCATTTT.

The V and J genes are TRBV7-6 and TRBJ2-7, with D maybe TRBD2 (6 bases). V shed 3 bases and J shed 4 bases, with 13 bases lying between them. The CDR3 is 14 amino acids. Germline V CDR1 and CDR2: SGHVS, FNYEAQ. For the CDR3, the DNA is TGTGCCAGCAGCTTGAGTGCTAGCGATTACGAGCAGTACTTC. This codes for CASSLSASDYEQYF.

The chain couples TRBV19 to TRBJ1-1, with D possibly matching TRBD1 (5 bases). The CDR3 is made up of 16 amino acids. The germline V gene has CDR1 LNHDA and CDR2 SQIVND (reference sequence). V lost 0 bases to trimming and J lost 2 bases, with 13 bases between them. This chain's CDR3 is CASSIDPREINTEAFF. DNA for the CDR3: TGTGCCAGTAGTATAGATCCCAGGGAGATCAACACTGAAGCTTTCTTT.

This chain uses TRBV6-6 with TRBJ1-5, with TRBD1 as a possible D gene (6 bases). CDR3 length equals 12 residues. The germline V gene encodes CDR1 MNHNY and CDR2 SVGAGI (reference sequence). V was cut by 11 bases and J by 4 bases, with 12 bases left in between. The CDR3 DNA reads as TGTGCCTCAGAAGGGGGGAATCAGCCCCAGCATTTT. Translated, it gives CASEGGNQPQHF.

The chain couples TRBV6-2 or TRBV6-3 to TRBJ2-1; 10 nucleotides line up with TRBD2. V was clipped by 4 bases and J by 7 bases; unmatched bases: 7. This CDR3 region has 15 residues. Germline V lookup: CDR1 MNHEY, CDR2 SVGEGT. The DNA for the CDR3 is TGTGCCAGCAGTTTTTTAGCGGGAGGCATAAATGAGCAGTTCTTC. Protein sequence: CASSFLAGGINEQFF.

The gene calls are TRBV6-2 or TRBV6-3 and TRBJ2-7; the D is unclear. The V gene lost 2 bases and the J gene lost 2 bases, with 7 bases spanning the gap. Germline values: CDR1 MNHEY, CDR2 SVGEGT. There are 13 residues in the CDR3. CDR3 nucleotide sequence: TGTGCCAGCAGTTACAGCCTAGCCTACGAGCAGTACTTC. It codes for CASSYSLAYEQYF.

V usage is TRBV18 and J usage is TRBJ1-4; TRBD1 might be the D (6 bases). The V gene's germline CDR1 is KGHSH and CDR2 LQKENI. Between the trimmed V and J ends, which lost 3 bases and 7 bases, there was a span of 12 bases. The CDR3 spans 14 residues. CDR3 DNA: TGTGCCAGCTCACCCGGGGCAGGGGTTGAAAAACTGTTTTTT. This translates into CASSPGAGVEKLFF.

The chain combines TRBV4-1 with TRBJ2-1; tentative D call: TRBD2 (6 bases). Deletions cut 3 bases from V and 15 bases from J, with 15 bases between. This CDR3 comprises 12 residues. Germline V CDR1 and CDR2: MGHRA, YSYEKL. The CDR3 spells CASSQALADPFF. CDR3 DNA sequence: TGCGCCAGCAGCCAGGCACTAGCCGATCCGTTCTTC.

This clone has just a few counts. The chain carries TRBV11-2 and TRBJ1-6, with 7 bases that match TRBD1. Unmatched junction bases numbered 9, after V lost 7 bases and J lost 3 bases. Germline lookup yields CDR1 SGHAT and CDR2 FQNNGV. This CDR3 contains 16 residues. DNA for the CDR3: TGTGCCAGCAAATTGGGGTGGACAGGCTATAATTCACCCCTCCACTTT. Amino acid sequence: CASKLGWTGYNSPLHF.

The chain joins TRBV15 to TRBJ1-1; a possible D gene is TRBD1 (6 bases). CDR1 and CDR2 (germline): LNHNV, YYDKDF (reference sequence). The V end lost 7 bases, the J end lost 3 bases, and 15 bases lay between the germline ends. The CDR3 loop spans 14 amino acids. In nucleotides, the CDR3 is TGTGCCACCACGCGGGGGGCAGGGGACACTGAAGCTTTCTTT. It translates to CATTRGAGDTEAFF.

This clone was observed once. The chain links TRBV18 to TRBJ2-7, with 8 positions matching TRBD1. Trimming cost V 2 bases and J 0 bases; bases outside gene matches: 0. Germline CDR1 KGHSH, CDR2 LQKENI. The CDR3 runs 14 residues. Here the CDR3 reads CASSPDRGSYEQYF. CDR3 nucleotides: TGTGCCAGCTCACCAGACAGGGGCTCCTACGAGCAGTACTTC.